These T cell receptor beta chains were read from a single sample in a study of blood T cell repertoires in COVID-19. TCRdb's copy holds only in-frame clones and misses some; the assay was immunoSEQ multiplex PCR. Here the sample spans around 100,000 clones, nearly 85% being singletons. The specimen sequenced was peripheral blood. The receptors derive from a human donor in a cohort sampled during active or convalescent COVID-19. Both conserved end residues are part of each CDR3. A D gene is named only where the DNA matches it firmly. Expanded clones are given a class, and other clones once, few, many or no size at all.

cdr3_nt	cdr3_aa	d_call	v_call	clone_size	j_call
TGTGCCAGTCCCAACAACCTGAACACTGAAGCTTTCTTT	CASPNNLNTEAFF	-	TRBV19	-	TRBJ1-1
TGTGCCAGCAGCGTTACCGGGACAGCGAACACTGAAGCTTTCTTT	CASSVTGTANTEAFF	TRBD1	TRBV9	-	TRBJ1-1
TGTGCCAGCAGAGGACAGGGGTGGGTTGGCTACACCTTC	CASRGQGWVGYTF	TRBD1	TRBV2	-	TRBJ1-2
TGTGCCAGCAGCGTAGATCTCGCAACTAATGAAAAACTGTTTTTT	CASSVDLATNEKLFF	-	TRBV9	few	TRBJ1-4
TGTGCCACCAGTGACGTAACAGGGAACAATCAGCCCCAGCATTTT	CATSDVTGNNQPQHF	-	TRBV24-1	-	TRBJ1-5
TGTGCCAGCAGCTTACAGGGCACCCCGAACACTGAAGCTTTCTTT	CASSLQGTPNTEAFF	-	TRBV7-3	-	TRBJ1-1
TGTGCCACCAGCCCACAAGCGGGGGGGGGCCATGAGCAGTTCTTC	CATSPQAGGGHEQFF	TRBD2	TRBV24-1	-	TRBJ2-1
TGCGCCAGCAGCTTGTACATGGACACCGGGGAGCTGTTTTTT	CASSLYMDTGELFF	-	TRBV5-1	-	TRBJ2-2
TGTGCCAGCAGTCCGACAGGATATAGCAATCAGCCCCAGCATTTT	CASSPTGYSNQPQHF	-	TRBV6-2/TRBV6-3	few	TRBJ1-5
TGTGCCAGCAGTTCACTTCGACAGGGCTACGAGCAGTACTTC	CASSSLRQGYEQYF	TRBD1	TRBV6-6	once	TRBJ2-7
TGTGCTAGTGCCCCCGTCCAGGTTCGGGGTTCACCCCTCCACTTT	CASAPVQVRGSPLHF	-	TRBV12-5	-	TRBJ1-6
TGTGCCAGCTCACCTCCTGGCGGGGGAGGAGGGTCCAATGAGCAGTTCTTC	CASSPPGGGGGSNEQFF	TRBD2	TRBV18	-	TRBJ2-1
TGTGCCAGCAGCTTAGATGCAGGCTCCTATAATTCACCCCTCCACTTT	CASSLDAGSYNSPLHF	-	TRBV7-2	-	TRBJ1-6
TGTGCCACCAGCAGAGCAGGGCAGGCTGGGGCCAACGTCCTGACTTTC	CATSRAGQAGANVLTF	-	TRBV15	-	TRBJ2-6
TGTGCCAGCACCGCAGACACTGAAGCTTTCTTT	CASTADTEAFF	-	TRBV12-3/TRBV12-4	-	TRBJ1-1
TGTGCCAGCAGCTTACGCCCCTTTACAGGGGTGTACGAGCAGTACTTC	CASSLRPFTGVYEQYF	TRBD1	TRBV11-2	-	TRBJ2-7
TGTGCCAGCAGCTTGTCAGGGGGGAACACTGAAGCTTTCTTT	CASSLSGGNTEAFF	TRBD1	TRBV7-6	-	TRBJ1-1
TGTGCCAGCAGCGCCTCGGGGGAGTTACATCAGCCCCAGCATTTT	CASSASGELHQPQHF	-	TRBV4-2	-	TRBJ1-5
TGTGCCACCGCGGACAGGGACAATCAGCCCCAGCATTTT	CATADRDNQPQHF	TRBD1	TRBV12-3/TRBV12-4	-	TRBJ1-5
TGTGCCAGCAGCTCCAACTTCGGCGGAAACTATGGCTACACCTTC	CASSSNFGGNYGYTF	-	TRBV7-9	-	TRBJ1-2
TGTGCCAGCAGCCGGACAGGGACCAACTCCTACGAGCAGTACTTC	CASSRTGTNSYEQYF	TRBD1	TRBV7-9	-	TRBJ2-7
TGTGCCAGCAGCTTGGGGGACAGGAGCTCCTACGAGCAGTACTTC	CASSLGDRSSYEQYF	TRBD1	TRBV5-6	-	TRBJ2-7
TGTGCCAGCAGCCCCCCAAACCCGACAGTCTACGAGCAGTACTTC	CASSPPNPTVYEQYF	-	TRBV11-3	-	TRBJ2-7
TGTGCCAGCAGTCTGCCGGGACATCCGTTTTCCTACGAGCAGTACTTC	CASSLPGHPFSYEQYF	-	TRBV27	-	TRBJ2-7
TGTGCCAGCAGCGTAACCCCGGAGGGTAACTATGGCTACACCTTC	CASSVTPEGNYGYTF	-	TRBV9	-	TRBJ1-2
TGTGCCAGCTTAGGACAGGGGTGGGGAAACACCATATATTTT	CASLGQGWGNTIYF	TRBD1	TRBV28	-	TRBJ1-3
TGTGCCAGCAGCCGTTATCAGGGTGGCGCCGGGGAGCTGTTTTTT	CASSRYQGGAGELFF	-	TRBV27	-	TRBJ2-2
TGTGCCAGCAGCCAAGCGGGGGGGCCCATGAACACTGAAGCTTTCTTT	CASSQAGGPMNTEAFF	-	TRBV4-2	-	TRBJ1-1
TGTGCCAGCAGGGCAAGGGATGGCAGGGAGGGTGGCTACACCTTC	CASRARDGREGGYTF	-	TRBV6-5	-	TRBJ1-2
TGTGCCAGCAGCCGTCGGGGGTCTAGCACAGATACGCAGTATTTT	CASSRRGSSTDTQYF	-	TRBV6-5	-	TRBJ2-3
TGTGCCAGCAGTCTAGCGGGGCCCACAGATACGCAGTATTTT	CASSLAGPTDTQYF	TRBD2	TRBV6-5	-	TRBJ2-3
TGTGCCAGCAGCCTAACGAACACTGAAGCTTTCTTT	CASSLTNTEAFF	-	TRBV5-4	-	TRBJ1-1
TGTGCCAGCAGCAAGGACAGGGGTGAGAACACTGAAGCTTTCTTT	CASSKDRGENTEAFF	TRBD1	TRBV11-3	-	TRBJ1-1
TGTGCCAGCAGCTTCCCTACAGGGCCGCGCGGTGAAGCTTTCTTT	CASSFPTGPRGEAFF	-	TRBV7-2	few	TRBJ1-1
TGTGCCACCAGCAGGACAGGATTCCCTGAAGCTTTCTTT	CATSRTGFPEAFF	TRBD1	TRBV24-1	-	TRBJ1-1
TGTGCCAGCATTCCCACCTCTAGCGGCTCCTACGAGCAGTACTTC	CASIPTSSGSYEQYF	TRBD2	TRBV28	-	TRBJ2-7
TGTGCCACCAGTGACCTGGTCCGGGCGAACACCGGGGAGCTGTTTTTT	CATSDLVRANTGELFF	-	TRBV24-1	-	TRBJ2-2
TGTGCCAGCAGTGCCGGGACTGTAGGTCAGCCCCAGCATTTT	CASSAGTVGQPQHF	-	TRBV9	-	TRBJ1-5
TGTGCCACCAGCAGAGGGACACCCAGCGAGCAGTACTTC	CATSRGTPSEQYF	-	TRBV15	once	TRBJ2-7
TGCGCCAGCAGCGGGAGGGGGGACCGGGGTGAAGCTTTCTTT	CASSGRGDRGEAFF	-	TRBV5-1	-	TRBJ1-1
TGTGCCAGCAGTGTAAGGGGCTGGGAAAAACTGTTTTTT	CASSVRGWEKLFF	-	TRBV25-1	-	TRBJ1-4
TGTGCCAGCAGCACGCGGGACAGACTATTCACTGAAGCTTTCTTT	CASSTRDRLFTEAFF	TRBD1	TRBV11-2	-	TRBJ1-1
TGTGCCAGCAGCCCCGGACTAGCGGGGGGCACTAGCACAGATACGCAGTATTTT	CASSPGLAGGTSTDTQYF	TRBD2	TRBV4-2	few	TRBJ2-3
TGTGCAACTCAAGCCATCTCTGGAAACACCATATATTTT	CATQAISGNTIYF	-	TRBV12-3/TRBV12-4	-	TRBJ1-3
TGTGCCACCGCGACAGGGATCGGGGAGCTGTTTTTT	CATATGIGELFF	TRBD1	TRBV24-1	few	TRBJ2-2
TGTGCCAGCAGGCCTCCAGGGGACGGTCAGCCCCAGCATTTT	CASRPPGDGQPQHF	-	TRBV25-1	-	TRBJ1-5
TGTGCCAGCAGTGCGGGGTTAGCGGGGGATGAGCAGTTCTTC	CASSAGLAGDEQFF	TRBD2	TRBV2	-	TRBJ2-1
TGTGCCAGCAGCTCGAGGACAGGGCCTTACGAGCAGTACTTC	CASSSRTGPYEQYF	TRBD1	TRBV7-2	-	TRBJ2-7
TGTGCCAGCTCACCTACCCAGGGGAGGGACTACGAGCAGTACTTC	CASSPTQGRDYEQYF	-	TRBV18	-	TRBJ2-7
TGTGCCAGCAGCGTAGAACAGGGTCACTATGGCTACACCTTC	CASSVEQGHYGYTF	-	TRBV9	-	TRBJ1-2